This TCR beta chain was identified in a study of tumour-infiltrating T cells in Burkitt lymphoma (dated by TCRdb to the early 2020s). Study-wide context: The Burkitt lymphoma cohort included around 80 patients and covered every epidemiological subtype of the disease. TCR repertoire data were correlated with clinical outcome; productive clonality predicted overall and progression-free survival, independent of established prognosticators including age at diagnosis.

The germline V gene supplies CDR1 SQVTM and CDR2 ANQGSEA. The junction carries 12 bases between V and J, which are trimmed by 4 bases and 0 bases respectively. From its cysteine to its phenylalanine, the CDR3 spans 15 amino acids. The kept DNA is CDR3 alone, 45 bases in frame from the first base. Comment on this clone: Its antigen is currently not known. Within one base of it there is no much larger clone, and no base qualities were kept.

The library was obtained by the immunoSEQ multiplex PCR assay. TCRdb provides this immuneACCESS table in a form limited to in-frame rearrangements. Some clones are lacking; in checked studies, under half of them reflect an unresolved V gene, and why the rest are absent is not known. This sample is represented by about 6,600 clones; roughly 84% of them were singletons. The top ten constitute 8% to 13% of the sample. Overall study results and their limits: Several public clonotypes shared across numerous Burkitt lymphoma patients were found, suggesting shared tumour neoantigen selection absent from diffuse large B-cell lymphoma.

Sequencing was done on a sample of tumor tissue. This TCR was sampled from a human donor with Burkitt lymphoma. Recombination joined TRBV29-1 with TRBJ1-4; confidence is insufficient to name the D gene. Here is the DNA: TGCAGCGTTGGGGGTCGGAGTACAACTAATGAAAAACTGTTTTTT. Translated, it gives CSVGGRSTTNEKLFF.